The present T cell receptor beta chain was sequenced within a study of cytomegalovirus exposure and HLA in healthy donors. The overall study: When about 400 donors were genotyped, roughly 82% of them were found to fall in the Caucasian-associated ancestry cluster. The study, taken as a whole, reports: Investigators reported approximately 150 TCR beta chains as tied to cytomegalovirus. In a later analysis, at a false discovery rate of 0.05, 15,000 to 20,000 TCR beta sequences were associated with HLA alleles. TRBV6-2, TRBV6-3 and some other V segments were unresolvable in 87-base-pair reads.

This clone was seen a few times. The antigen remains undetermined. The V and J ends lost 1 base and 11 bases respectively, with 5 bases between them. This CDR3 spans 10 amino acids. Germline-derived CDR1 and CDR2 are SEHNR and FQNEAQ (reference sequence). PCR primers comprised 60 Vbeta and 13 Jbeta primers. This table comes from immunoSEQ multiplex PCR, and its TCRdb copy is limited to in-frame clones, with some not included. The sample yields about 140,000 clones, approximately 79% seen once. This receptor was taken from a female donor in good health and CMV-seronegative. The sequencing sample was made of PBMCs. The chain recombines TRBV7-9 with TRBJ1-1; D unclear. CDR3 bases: TGTGCCAGCAGCTTAGATTCTGCTTTCTTT. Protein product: CASSLDSAFF.